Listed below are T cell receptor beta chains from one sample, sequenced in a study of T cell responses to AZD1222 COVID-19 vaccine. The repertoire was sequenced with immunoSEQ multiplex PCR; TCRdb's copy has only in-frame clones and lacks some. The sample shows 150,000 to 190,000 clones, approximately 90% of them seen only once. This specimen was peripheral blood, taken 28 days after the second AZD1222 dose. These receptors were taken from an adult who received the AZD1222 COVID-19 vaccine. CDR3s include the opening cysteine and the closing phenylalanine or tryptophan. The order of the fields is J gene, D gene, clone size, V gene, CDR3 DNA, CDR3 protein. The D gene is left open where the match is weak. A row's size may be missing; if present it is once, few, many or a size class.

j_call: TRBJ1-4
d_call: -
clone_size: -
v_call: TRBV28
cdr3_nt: TGTGCCAGCAGGAGGAGTACTGCAACTAATGAAAAACTGTTTTTT
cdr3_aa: CASRRSTATNEKLFF

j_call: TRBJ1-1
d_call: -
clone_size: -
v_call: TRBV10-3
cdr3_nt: TGTGCCATCAGTGAAGGACTCATGAACACTGAAGCTTTCTTT
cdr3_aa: CAISEGLMNTEAFF

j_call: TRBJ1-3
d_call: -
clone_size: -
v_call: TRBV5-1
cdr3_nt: TGCGCCAGCAGCTTGTCAGGGGCTGGGGGAAACACCATATATTTT
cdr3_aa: CASSLSGAGGNTIYF

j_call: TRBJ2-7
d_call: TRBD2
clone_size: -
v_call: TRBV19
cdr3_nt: TGTGCCAGTAGTATGAGCGGGGGGGGATACGAGCAGTACTTC
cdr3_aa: CASSMSGGGYEQYF

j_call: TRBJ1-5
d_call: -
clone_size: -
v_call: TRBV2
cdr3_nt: TGTGCCAGCAACAACGGGGTACTCAATCAGCCCCAGCATTTT
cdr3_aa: CASNNGVLNQPQHF

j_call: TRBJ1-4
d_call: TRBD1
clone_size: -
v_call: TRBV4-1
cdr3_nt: TGCGCCAGCAGCCAAGATCGGCTCGGGACAGGGGTGGTCACTAATGAAAAACTGTTTTTT
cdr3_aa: CASSQDRLGTGVVTNEKLFF

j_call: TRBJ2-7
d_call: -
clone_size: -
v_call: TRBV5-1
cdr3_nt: TGCGCCAGCAGTTGGAGGAGCTCCTACGAGCAGTACTTC
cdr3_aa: CASSWRSSYEQYF

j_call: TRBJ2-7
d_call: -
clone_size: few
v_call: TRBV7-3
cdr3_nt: TGTGCCAGCAGCTCCACGCGTTACGAGCAGTACTTC
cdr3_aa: CASSSTRYEQYF

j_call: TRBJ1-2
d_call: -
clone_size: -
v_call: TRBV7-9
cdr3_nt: TGTGCCAGCAGCTATACAGGAGGGGACGGCGGCTACACCTTC
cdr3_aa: CASSYTGGDGGYTF

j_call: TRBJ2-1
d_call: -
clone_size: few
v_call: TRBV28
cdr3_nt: TGTGCCAGCAGTTTAACTAGTCGGGAGCAGTTCTTC
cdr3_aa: CASSLTSREQFF

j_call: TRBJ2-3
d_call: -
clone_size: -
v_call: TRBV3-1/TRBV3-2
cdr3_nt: TGTGCCAGCAGCCAAGACCTGTGGGATACGCAGTATTTT
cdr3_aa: CASSQDLWDTQYF

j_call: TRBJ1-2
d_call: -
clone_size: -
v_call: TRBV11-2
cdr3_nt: TGTGCCAGCAGTCAGAGGGGGGTGGGGAACTATGGCTACACCTTC
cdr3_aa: CASSQRGVGNYGYTF

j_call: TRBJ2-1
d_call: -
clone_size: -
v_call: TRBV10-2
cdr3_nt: TGCGCCAGCAGTGAGTCTAGGTCAGGGACCAATGAGCAGTTCTTC
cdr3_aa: CASSESRSGTNEQFF

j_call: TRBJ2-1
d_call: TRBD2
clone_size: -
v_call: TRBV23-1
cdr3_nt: TGCGCCAGCAGTCAGAAATTAGTAGCGGGTATCAACAATGAGCAGTTCTTC
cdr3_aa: CASSQKLVAGINNEQFF

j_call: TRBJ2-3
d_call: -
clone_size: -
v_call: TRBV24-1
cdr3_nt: TGTGCCACCAGTGATACTCGAGCCCCAGATACGCAGTATTTT
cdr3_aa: CATSDTRAPDTQYF

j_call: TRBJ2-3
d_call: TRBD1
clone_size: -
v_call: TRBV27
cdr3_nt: TGTGCCAGCAGTTTCCGGACAGGGCCAGATACGCAGTATTTT
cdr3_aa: CASSFRTGPDTQYF

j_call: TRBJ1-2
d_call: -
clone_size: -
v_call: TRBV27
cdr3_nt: TGTGCCAGCAGTTTGCGGGGAATGGGTGGCTACACCTTC
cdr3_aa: CASSLRGMGGYTF

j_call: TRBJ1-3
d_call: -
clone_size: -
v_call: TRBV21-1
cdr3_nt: TGTGCCAGCAGCAAAGGATTTGCGGGATGGGGACTTCGAAACACCATATATTTT
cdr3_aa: CASSKGFAGWGLRNTIYF

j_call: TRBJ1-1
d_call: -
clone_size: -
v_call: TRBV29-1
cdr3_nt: TGCAGCGGAGGGGACACTGAAGCTTTCTTT
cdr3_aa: CSGGDTEAFF

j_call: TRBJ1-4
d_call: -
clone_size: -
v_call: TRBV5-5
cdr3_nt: TGTGCCAGCAGCTTGGCCAAGAGTTGGAATGAAAAACTGTTTTTT
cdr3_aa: CASSLAKSWNEKLFF

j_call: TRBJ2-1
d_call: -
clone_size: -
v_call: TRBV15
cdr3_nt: TGTGCCACCAGCAGAGTAAGTTACAACAATGAGCAGTTCTTC
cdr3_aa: CATSRVSYNNEQFF

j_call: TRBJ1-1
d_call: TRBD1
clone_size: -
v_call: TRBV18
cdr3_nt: TGTGCCAGCACGAGGGGACAGGGGGGCACTGAAGCTTTCTTT
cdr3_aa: CASTRGQGGTEAFF

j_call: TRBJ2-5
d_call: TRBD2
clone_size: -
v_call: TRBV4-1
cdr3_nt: TGCGCCAGCTCCTGGGTAGCGGGGGTGGAGACCCAGTACTTC
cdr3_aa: CASSWVAGVETQYF

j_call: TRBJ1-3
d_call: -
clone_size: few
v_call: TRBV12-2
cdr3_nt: TGTGCAAGTCGCTTAGCGAGAGGGGGGGAAACGGGAAACACCATATATTTT
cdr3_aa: CASRLARGGETGNTIYF